This T cell receptor beta chain was sequenced in a study of blood T cell repertoires in COVID-19. Study background: Sources were T cells, B-cell-depleted T cells, or PBMCs; the material itself was cDNA or gDNA.

Trimming removed 5 bases at V and 2 bases at J, with 15 bases between. The CDR3 runs to 15 residues. Germline CDR1 SEHNR, CDR2 FQNEAQ (reference sequence). Participants came from 20 to 25 US areas, aged about 18 to 89 years. Recovery meant two consecutive negative NP/OP PCR tests, professional clearance, or resolved symptoms. In the source study's methods: By means of reference gene primer amplification, nucleated cell counts were estimated. TCRdb keeps only in-frame clones here, not all; method: immunoSEQ multiplex PCR. The V and J calls and the clone size are those of that table, but D and trimming were determined from the DNA. The data show 250,000 to 300,000 clones, with approximately 90% seen just once and 1% to 1.3% held by the top ten.

The V call is TRBV7-9, the J call TRBJ2-5, with D possibly matching TRBD1 (5 bases). The material sequenced was PBMCs or T cells enriched from blood (not recorded which). The origin of this receptor is a woman in her twenties or thirties who had recovered from COVID-19. The CDR3 DNA reads TGTGCCAGCAGCCAAGGAAGGGGCAGTCAAGAGACCCAGTACTTC. Its translation is CASSQGRGSQETQYF.